This T cell receptor (beta chain) appears in the sequencing data of a study of blood T cells in healthy people across ages. CDR1 is MDHEN, CDR2 SYDVKM, per germline. The germline V and J ends were trimmed by 3 bases and 5 bases, with 11 bases remaining between them. There are 14 residues in the CDR3. With a J-beta primer mix and a sample-barcoded 5' primer, a second PCR ran about 7 to 12 cycles. TCRdb reprocessed the 5' RACE reads with MiXCR, giving one entry per CDR3 protein. Seen here are about 640,000 distinct CDR3 sequences, roughly 53% observed once, and the top ten hold over 30%. V and J are TRBV28 and TRBJ1-5; D unresolved. What was sequenced was blood. The clonotype was recovered from a man in his 60s in good health. The CDR3 nucleotides read TGTGCCAGCAGTTTCCGGCCTAACCATCAGCCCCAGCATTTT. The encoded protein is CASSFRPNHQPQHF. Full variable domain (rest looked up from reference TRBV28 and TRBJ1-5): DVKVTQSSRYLVKRTGEKVFLECVQDMDHENMFWYRQDPGLGLRLIYFSYDVKMKEKGDIPEGYSVSREKKERFSLILESASTNQTSMYLCASSFRPNHQPQHFGDGTRLSIL.